The 23 T cell receptor beta chains below all came from one sample that was sequenced in a study of blood T cell repertoires in COVID-19 (dated by TCRdb to about 2020). Receptors were amplified or captured by the immunoSEQ multiplex PCR assay. In its TCRdb copy, this immuneACCESS table keeps in-frame sequences only and misses some clones. Where compared with another copy, unresolved V genes explain less than half of these, and the others have no known cause. The sample table contains 250,000 to 350,000 clones; only one count was recorded for 80% to 90% of them. The ten largest clones take up less than 11% of the sample. The sequencing input was PBMCs or T cells enriched from blood (not recorded which). The receptors were gathered from a woman younger than 30 who had recovered from COVID-19.

This chain links TRBV5-1 with TRBJ1-6, with TRBD1 as a possible D gene (6 bases). With 7 bases removed from V and 8 bases from J, the gap between germline ends came to 19 bases. Germline assignment: CDR1 SGHRS and CDR2 YFSETQ. This CDR3 is 15 amino acids long. CDR3 in amino acids: CASGEQGWGDSPLHF. The CDR3 DNA follows: TGCGCCAGCGGTGAACAGGGTTGGGGCGATTCACCCCTCCACTTT.

The gene calls are TRBV13 and TRBJ1-1, with D tentatively TRBD1 (6 bases). CDR1 is PRHDT, CDR2 FYEKMQ, per germline (reference sequence). The CDR3 length is 19 residues. The germline V and J ends were trimmed by 0 bases and 2 bases, with 22 bases remaining between them. CDR3 nucleotide sequence: TGTGCCAGCAGCTTAGGGGTAGGCCAGGGGTATTTTCATAACACTGAAGCTTTCTTT. Translation: CASSLGVGQGYFHNTEAFF.

The chain uses TRBV7-3 and TRBJ1-1, with D perhaps TRBD1 (5 bases). Looked up from germline, CDR1 is SGHTA and CDR2 is FQGTGA. This CDR3 has 13 residues. With 5 bases removed from V and 6 bases from J, the gap between germline ends came to 13 bases. The CDR3 DNA reads TGTGCCAGCAGCCCCAACAGGATTTCTGAAGCTTTCTTT. Its protein product is CASSPNRISEAFF.

The CDR3: CASSDGGGPREQYF. Here the CDR3 DNA reads TGTGCCAGCAGTGATGGAGGAGGGCCGCGGGAGCAGTACTTC. This chain links TRBV2 with TRBJ2-7; the D gene is possibly TRBD2 (6 bases). The CDR3 contains 14 residues. The V end was cut by 3 bases, the J end by 7 bases, with 16 bases between. The V gene's germline CDR1 is SNHLY and CDR2 FYNNEI.

The chain is built from TRBV5-1 and TRBJ2-1, with 8 bases aligning to TRBD2. CDR3 length: 15 amino acids. Germline V CDR1 and CDR2: SGHRS, YFSETQ. Unmatched junction bases numbered 3, after V lost 4 bases and J lost 0 bases. DNA of the CDR3: TGCGCCAGCAGCGGTAGCGGGGACTCCTACAATGAGCAGTTCTTC. It encodes CASSGSGDSYNEQFF.

This chain joins TRBV7-9 and TRBJ2-1, with a tentative D call TRBD2 (5 bases). From germline, CDR1 is SEHNR and CDR2 FQNEAQ (reference sequence). The CDR3 is 17 amino acids. Trimming cost V 3 bases and J 2 bases, with 17 bases left between them. CDR3 loop: CASSLGILVRPYNEQFF. CDR3 in DNA: TGTGCCAGCAGCTTGGGCATACTAGTCAGACCCTACAATGAGCAGTTCTTC. Complete variable domain (other parts from reference TRBV7-9 and TRBJ2-1): DTGVSQNPRHKITKRGQNVTFRCDPISEHNRLYWYRQTLGQGPEFLTYFQNEAQLEKSRLLSDRFSAERPKGSFSTLEIQRTEQGDSAMYLCASSLGILVRPYNEQFFGPGTRLTVL.

The chain uses TRBV9 and TRBJ2-3, with 12 bases identical to TRBD2. J lost 1 base, V lost 4 bases, and 16 bases had no gene match. The CDR3 totals 20 residues. Germline V gene lookup returns CDR1 SGDLS and CDR2 YYNGEE. The CDR3 here is CASSPQTSGGYLAGTDTQYF. CDR3 sequence (DNA): TGTGCCAGCAGCCCCCAGACTAGCGGGGGATACCTAGCAGGCACAGATACGCAGTATTTT.

V usage is TRBV28 and J usage is TRBJ2-5; 9 bases agree with TRBD1. The germline CDR1 and CDR2 sequences are MDHEN and SYDVKM. The CDR3 consists of 15 residues. V was clipped by 6 bases and J by 1 base; unmatched bases: 6. CDR3 DNA: TGTGCCAGCAGCATGGGACAGGGCCCCCAAGAGACCCAGTACTTC. Translated, it gives CASSMGQGPQETQYF.

This clone has a handful of counts. The chain has TRBV28 and TRBJ2-7, with TRBD2 matching over 9 bases. V was clipped by 4 bases and J by 4 bases; unmatched bases: 8. From germline, CDR1 is MDHEN and CDR2 SYDVKM. CDR3 length: 15 residues. DNA for the CDR3: TGTGCCAGCAGTTCGCTACTAGCGGGTGGGTACGAGCAGTACTTC. Amino acids: CASSSLLAGGYEQYF.

This clone was found once. The rearrangement links TRBV19 to TRBJ2-2; D is perhaps TRBD1 (6 bases). This CDR3 contains 16 residues. V lost 5 bases to trimming and J lost 1 base, with 14 bases between them. Germline V gene data show CDR1 as LNHDA and CDR2 as SQIVND (reference sequence). CDR3 amino acids: CASSHRVVGNTGELFF. DNA for the CDR3: TGTGCCAGTAGTCACAGGGTGGTGGGGAACACCGGGGAGCTGTTTTTT.

This clone has just a few counts. This chain joins TRBV15 and TRBJ2-3; the match to TRBD2 covers 13 bases. J lost 5 bases, V lost 0 bases, and 11 bases had no gene match. The CDR3 consists of 19 residues. Germline assignment: CDR1 LNHNV and CDR2 YYDKDF (reference sequence). The CDR3 nucleotides read TGTGCCACCAGCAGAGATGGTCGACGACTAGCGGGAGGCAAAGATACGCAGTATTTT. The encoded protein is CATSRDGRRLAGGKDTQYF.

The gene calls are TRBV29-1 and TRBJ2-1; perhaps TRBD1 as D (7 bases). Germline CDR1 reads SQVTM; CDR2 reads ANQGSEA. Deletions cut 3 bases from V and 3 bases from J, with 18 bases between. CDR3 length: 16 residues. CDR3 nucleotide sequence: TGCAGCGTTGAGGGGGGTAGGGGGCGACTCTACAATGAGCAGTTCTTC. It yields the protein CSVEGGRGRLYNEQFF.

The table lists this clone with a count of one. The chain carries TRBV19 and TRBJ2-1; 9 bases are shared with TRBD2. The CDR3 runs 15 residues. Germline V gene data show CDR1 as LNHDA and CDR2 as SQIVND (reference sequence). V lost 4 bases, J lost 5 bases, and 6 bases stayed unmatched. CDR3 sequence reads: CASSTRTSAHNEQFF. The CDR3, as DNA: TGTGCCAGTAGTACCCGGACTAGCGCGCACAATGAGCAGTTCTTC.

This chain uses TRBV30 with TRBJ1-2, with 9 bases aligning to TRBD1. This CDR3 is 15 amino acids long. With V trimmed by 0 bases and J by 4 bases, 6 bases remained unmatched. Germline values: CDR1 GTSNPN, CDR2 SVGIG (reference sequence). The CDR3 DNA follows: TGTGCCTGGAGTGTGGGGACAGGGTGGACCTATGGCTACACCTTC. Protein: CAWSVGTGWTYGYTF.

V usage is TRBV3-1 (or the pseudogene TRBV3-2) and J usage is TRBJ2-1, with D possibly TRBD2 on 7 matching bases. CDR3 size: 14 residues. Germline V gene lookup returns CDR1 LGHDT and CDR2 YNNKEL (reference sequence). V was clipped by 2 bases and J by 13 bases, with 18 bases between them. CDR3 sequence reads: CASSQQLRGGRQFF. The CDR3 DNA reads TGTGCCAGCAGCCAACAGCTAAGGGGGGGACGCCAGTTCTTC.

This chain uses TRBV7-6 with TRBJ2-1; no clear D. The CDR3 runs to 15 residues. The V end lost 5 bases, the J end lost 0 bases, and 11 bases lay between the germline ends. CDR1 is SGHVS, CDR2 FNYEAQ, per germline. CDR3 bases: TGTGCCAGCAGCCGACCCCGCGGCTCCTACAATGAGCAGTTCTTC. It is translated as CASSRPRGSYNEQFF.

The rearrangement links TRBV10-3 to TRBJ1-1, with D perhaps TRBD1 (5 bases). The CDR3 covers 13 residues. The germline V and J ends were trimmed by 3 bases and 8 bases, with 13 bases remaining between them. Germline CDR1 reads ENHRY; CDR2 reads SYGVKD. The CDR3 DNA is TGTGCCATCAGTGACTTTTCGACAGCCGAAGCTTTCTTT. Its protein product is CAISDFSTAEAFF.

The CDR3 sequence is CASSYSGPGGDYEQYF. DNA of the CDR3: TGTGCCAGCAGCTACTCTGGGCCGGGGGGCGACTACGAGCAGTACTTC. The chain combines TRBV7-3 with TRBJ2-7; D might be TRBD2 (7 bases). Germline CDR1 SGHTA, CDR2 FQGTGA. The CDR3 is 16 amino acids. Trimming cost V 4 bases and J 3 bases, with 19 bases left between them. Complete variable domain (other parts from reference TRBV7-3 and TRBJ2-7): GAGVSQTPSNKVTEKGKYVELRCDPISGHTALYWYRQSLGQGPEFLIYFQGTGAADDSGLPNDRFFAVRPEGSVSTLKIQRTERGDSAVYLCASSYSGPGGDYEQYFGPGTRLTVT.

This chain joins TRBV25-1 and TRBJ2-7; 14 bases line up with TRBD2. The ends lost 3 bases at V and 1 base at J; junction bases unmatched: 8. Germline V gene data show CDR1 as MGHDK and CDR2 as SYGVNS. This CDR3 comprises 18 residues. In DNA form, the CDR3 reads TGTGCCAGCAGTGATTCACCGGGACTAGCGGGAGAATCCTACGAGCAGTACTTC. Protein sequence: CASSDSPGLAGESYEQYF.

The count of this clone is one. The rearrangement links TRBV11-1 to TRBJ1-1, with D unresolved. Germline CDR1 and CDR2: SGHAT and FQDESV (reference sequence). Trimming took off 0 bases at V and 3 bases at J, with 5 bases between the two ends. The CDR3 loop spans 13 amino acids. The CDR3 DNA reads TGTGCCAGCAGCTTAGCGACATACACTGAAGCTTTCTTT. Protein sequence: CASSLATYTEAFF.

The V and J genes are TRBV6-4 and TRBJ2-3, with TRBD1 matching over 10 bases. V lost 2 bases, J lost 4 bases, and 3 bases stayed unmatched. The CDR3 has 15 amino acids. Germline lookup yields CDR1 MRHNA and CDR2 SNTAGT. CDR3 DNA: TGTGCCAGCAGTGACGGACAGGGGGGCCCAGATACGCAGTATTTT. As protein: CASSDGQGGPDTQYF.

This clone has only a few counts. This chain links TRBV14 with TRBJ1-1; no reliable D call. CDR1 is SGHDN and CDR2 is FVKESK in the germline V gene. V was clipped by 0 bases and J by 4 bases, with 15 bases between them. The CDR3 contains 16 residues. The CDR3 here is CASSQDLLIRGTEAFF. DNA of the CDR3: TGTGCCAGCAGCCAAGATCTTCTTATCCGGGGCACTGAAGCTTTCTTT.

The V gene is TRBV30, the J gene TRBJ2-5, with 9 bases aligning to TRBD2. Trimming removed 5 bases from V and 5 bases from J; junction bases left unmatched: 3. The CDR3 sequence is 12 residues long. Germline V gene sequence: CDR1 GTSNPN, CDR2 SVGIG (reference sequence). The CDR3 here is CAWRTSGETQYF. The CDR3 region has the DNA TGTGCCTGGCGTACTAGCGGGGAGACCCAGTACTTC. The full variable domain, its missing parts supplied by reference TRBV30 and TRBJ2-5, is SQTIHQWPATLVQPVGSPLSLECTVEGTSNPNLYWYRQAAGRGLQLLFYSVGIGQISSEVPQNLSASRPQDRQFILSSKKLLLSDSGFYLCAWRTSGETQYFGPGTRLLVL.